Presented here are 9 T cell receptor beta chains from one specimen sequenced in a study of human CD4 T cells and Enterobacteriaceae. All CD4+ cells other than CD45RA+CCR7+CD95- naive cells were sorted as memory, over 95% pure. Some clones are missing from TCRdb's copy, which holds only in-frame ones; the method was immunoSEQ multiplex PCR. The table has roughly 28,000 clones, 80% to 90% seen once. The specimen sequenced was memory CD4+ T cells from blood. All receptors come from a human donor in good health.

V is TRBV5-8 and J is TRBJ2-1; D could derive from TRBD1 or TRBD2 (5 bases each). The CDR3 is 15 amino acids. Germline-derived CDR1 and CDR2 are SGHTS and YDEGEE. V lost 2 bases to trimming and J lost 6 bases, with 15 bases between them. CDR3 DNA: TGTGCCAGCAGCTTCGGGCGGACGAGGGGCAATGAGCAGTTCTTC. Translation: CASSFGRTRGNEQFF.

This chain uses TRBV10-1 with TRBJ2-1; D call uncertain. The CDR3 is 11 residues long. The ends were cut back, 4 bases at V and 2 bases at J, with 0 bases in the middle. The germline CDR1 and CDR2 sequences are WNHNN and SYGVQD (reference sequence). The DNA of the CDR3 is TGCGCCAGCAGTGCCTACAATGAGCAGTTCTTC. It translates to CASSAYNEQFF.

CDR3 bases: TGTGCCAGCAGCAAAGACCCAGGGGATAAACCTAATAATTCACCCCTCCACTTT. This encodes CASSKDPGDKPNNSPLHF. The J gene is TRBJ1-6, the V gene TRBV21-1; the D call of TRBD1 is as the table states it, not checked on the DNA. TRBV21-1 is flagged as a pseudogene. The CDR3 extends over 18 amino acids.

This clone was detected once. V gene TRBV11-2 combines with J gene TRBJ2-3; TRBD2 agrees at 14 bases. Trimming removed 5 bases from V and 3 bases from J; junction bases left unmatched: 4. Germline CDR1 and CDR2: SGHAT and FQNNGV. This CDR3 contains 16 residues. CDR3 region: CASSPRTSGRTDTQYF. CDR3 in DNA: TGTGCCAGCAGCCCTCGGACTAGCGGGAGGACAGATACGCAGTATTTT.

The V and J genes are TRBV5-1 and TRBJ2-7, with D hard to call. Germline CDR1 SGHRS, CDR2 YFSETQ. This CDR3 comprises 12 residues. The V end was cut by 2 bases, the J end by 6 bases, with 9 bases between. The DNA of the CDR3 is TGCGCCAGCAGCTTAAATATTGGCGAGCAGTACTTC. Translating it yields CASSLNIGEQYF.

This rearrangement joins TRBV12-5 to TRBJ2-7; no definite D call. Between the trimmed V and J ends, which lost 1 base and 3 bases, there was a span of 7 bases. From germline, CDR1 is LGHNT and CDR2 FRNRAP. The CDR3 is made up of 13 amino acids. CDR3 DNA sequence: TGTGCTAGTGGTTTGGACCTGAACTACGAGCAGTACTTC. This translates into CASGLDLNYEQYF.

The rearrangement joins TRBV9 to TRBJ2-5; 7 positions agree with TRBD1. The CDR3 consists of 14 residues. Germline loops: CDR1 SGDLS, CDR2 YYNGEE. The J segment lost 5 bases and the V segment lost 0 bases, leaving 4 bases of the junction unmatched. Here the CDR3 DNA reads TGTGCCAGCAGCGTAGGACAGGGAAGGGAGACCCAGTACTTC. It translates to CASSVGQGRETQYF.

The J gene is TRBJ2-3, the V gene TRBV11-3; D gene unclear. CDR3 length: 16 residues. Per germline, CDR1 SGHNT and CDR2 YENEEA. The V end lost 8 bases, the J end lost 5 bases, and 23 bases lay between the germline ends. This CDR3 is CASGSRSTAVGDTQYF. The CDR3 bases are TGTGCCAGCGGTTCCCGGTCAACGGCCGTGGGAGATACGCAGTATTTT.

V and J are TRBV9 and TRBJ1-6, with D possibly matching TRBD1 (6 bases). There are 16 residues in the CDR3. Germline V gives CDR1 SGDLS, CDR2 YYNGEE. V shed 0 bases and J shed 6 bases, with 13 bases lying between them. CDR3 amino acids: CASSVGKGQPNSPLHF. The CDR3, as DNA: TGTGCCAGCAGCGTAGGGAAGGGACAACCTAATTCACCCCTCCACTTT.